Shown below are 6 T cell receptor beta chains from a single sample sequenced in a study of blood T cell repertoires in COVID-19. Only in-frame clones appear in the TCRdb table, and some are missing; sequencing was by immunoSEQ multiplex PCR. The repertoire holds about 180,000 clones, with around 83% as singletons. The sequencing sample was made of peripheral blood. The origin of the receptors is a woman in her 30s with active or convalescent COVID-19.

V and J are TRBV18 and TRBJ1-1; possibly TRBD1 for D (5 bases). The CDR3 consists of 17 residues. With 0 bases removed from V and 0 bases from J, the gap between germline ends came to 14 bases. Germline V gene data show CDR1 as KGHSH and CDR2 as LQKENI. DNA of the CDR3: TGTGCCAGCTCACCACCGAAGAATGCAGGGATGAACACTGAAGCTTTCTTT. This codes for CASSPPKNAGMNTEAFF. Looking up the rest from reference TRBV18 and TRBJ1-1 gives the full variable domain: NAGVMQNPRHLVRRRGQEARLRCSPMKGHSHVYWYRQLPEEGLKFMVYLQKENIIDESGMPKERFSAEFPKEGPSILRIQQVVRGDSAAYFCASSPPKNAGMNTEAFFGQGTRLTVV.

The rearrangement joins TRBV19 to TRBJ1-1; possible D gene TRBD1, 6 bases. The CDR3 totals 14 residues. The V and J ends lost 0 bases and 6 bases respectively, with 11 bases between them. Germline V gene lookup returns CDR1 LNHDA and CDR2 SQIVND (reference sequence). The CDR3 DNA reads TGTGCCAGTAGTATAGATGGGGGCAGGGCTGAAGCTTTCTTT. Protein: CASSIDGGRAEAFF.

This sequence joins TRBV10-3 and TRBJ2-7, with TRBD1 matching over 7 bases. V lost 4 bases and J lost 2; bases outside the gene matches: 5. CDR1 is ENHRY, CDR2 SYGVKD, per germline. The CDR3 is 14 amino acids. This chain's CDR3 is CAISAGTAAYEQYF. CDR3 sequence (DNA): TGTGCCATCAGTGCTGGGACAGCGGCCTACGAGCAGTACTTC.

This clone was counted many times. The chain uses TRBV11-2 and TRBJ2-1; 7 bases fit TRBD1. This CDR3 has 12 residues. V gave up 5 bases and J gave up 14 bases; unmatched junction bases: 9. Germline V gene data show CDR1 as SGHAT and CDR2 as FQNNGV. DNA for the CDR3: TGTGCCAGCAGCCGTGACAGGGCAGGGGAGTTCTTC. This translates into CASSRDRAGEFF.

Here the CDR3 reads CASSLGGLPEKLFF. CDR3 sequence (DNA): TGTGCCAGCAGCTTAGGCGGGCTACCTGAAAAACTGTTTTTT. This chain joins TRBV7-9 and TRBJ1-4, with D unresolved. Trimming removed 1 base at V and 7 bases at J, with 10 bases between. From germline, CDR1 is SEHNR and CDR2 FQNEAQ (reference sequence). The CDR3 totals 14 residues.

The chain uses TRBV18 and TRBJ2-5, with a weak D call TRBD2 (6 bases). V lost 3 bases to trimming and J lost 2 bases, with 10 bases between them. The CDR3 loop spans 14 amino acids. The germline V gene encodes CDR1 KGHSH and CDR2 LQKENI. CDR3 amino acids: CASSPGLLQETQYF. Here the CDR3 DNA reads TGTGCCAGCTCACCCGGACTACTACAAGAGACCCAGTACTTC.